The present T cell receptor beta chain was sequenced within a study of OX40 agonist ivuxolimab in advanced cancers. The method was immunoSEQ multiplex PCR; TCRdb's version includes in-frame clones alone and lacks a portion of them. The repertoire holds tens of thousands of clones, with less than 85% as singletons. This CDR3 spans 15 amino acids. The V and J ends lost 5 bases and 6 bases, in that order; junction bases with no gene match: 9. CDR1 is SGHVS, CDR2 FQNEAQ, per germline. The sequences come from CD4+ or CD8+ T cells sorted from blood, collected in a trial of the OX40 agonist ivuxolimab. This receptor was identified in an adult with an advanced solid tumor such as melanoma, head and neck, liver or kidney cancer. The V and J genes are TRBV7-8 and TRBJ1-5; 8 bases are a match to TRBD1. CDR3: CASSPMSTGVQPQHF. The CDR3 DNA follows: TGTGCCAGCAGCCCAATGTCGACAGGGGTTCAGCCCCAGCATTTT.